A single sample gave rise to the 26 T cell receptor beta chains below, sequenced in a study of blood T cell repertoires in COVID-19 (dated by TCRdb to the early 2020s). Library preparation used the immunoSEQ multiplex PCR assay. As stored in TCRdb, this immuneACCESS dataset retains in-frame rearrangements with V and J assigned. A fraction of the clones does not appear; measured against another copy, unresolved V genes explain less than half of the discrepancy, and the remainder lacks a known reason. Counted in this sample were approximately 240,000 clones; around four fifths of them appeared once. The ten largest clonotypes hold less than 20% of the sample. The sequencing sample was made of peripheral blood. These receptor sequences come from a woman of 80 years or more with active or convalescent COVID-19.

The chain carries TRBV5-4 and TRBJ2-3; 9 positions match TRBD1. The V and J ends lost 4 bases and 4 bases, in that order; junction bases with no gene match: 7. Germline V lookup: CDR1 SGHNT, CDR2 YYREEE (reference sequence). CDR3 length equals 15 residues. CDR3 in amino acids: CASSLAGTGSDTQYF. Written as DNA, the CDR3 is TGTGCCAGCAGCCTAGCCGGGACAGGGTCAGATACGCAGTATTTT.

The J gene is TRBJ2-1, the V gene TRBV3-1 (or the pseudogene TRBV3-2); tentatively, D is TRBD2 (6 bases). Germline CDR1 is LGHDT and CDR2 is YNNKEL (reference sequence). V was shortened by 4 bases and J by 0 bases, with 10 bases between the two germline ends. The CDR3 extends over 15 amino acids. CDR3 sequence reads: CASSPTRNSYNEQFF. The DNA of the CDR3 is TGTGCCAGCAGCCCGACTAGAAACTCCTACAATGAGCAGTTCTTC.

V gene TRBV30 combines with J gene TRBJ2-2; D is possibly TRBD1 (6 bases). Germline assignment: CDR1 GTSNPN and CDR2 SVGIG (reference sequence). V lost 3 bases, J lost 6 bases, and 14 bases lay in between. The CDR3 runs 14 residues. The CDR3 here is CAWSQQGMAGELFF. In DNA form, the CDR3 reads TGTGCCTGGAGCCAACAGGGTATGGCCGGGGAGCTGTTTTTT.

CDR3 DNA sequence: TGTGCCAGCAGCCAAGATTCGGCGGACAGAGCCTACGAGCAGTACTTC. It codes for CASSQDSADRAYEQYF. The V gene is TRBV4-2, the J gene TRBJ2-7; D might be TRBD1 (6 bases). The germline V gene encodes CDR1 LGHNA and CDR2 YNFKEQ. CDR3 length equals 16 residues. V was pared by 0 bases and J by 2 bases, with 14 bases between.

The genes are TRBV24-1 and TRBJ2-1, with TRBD2 as a possible D gene (6 bases). CDR1 KGHDR and CDR2 SFDVKD come from the germline V gene. The CDR3 is made up of 13 amino acids. Trimming took 3 bases from V and 10 from J, leaving 12 bases between them. The CDR3 region is CATSDPGLDEQFF. The CDR3 region has the DNA TGTGCCACCAGTGATCCGGGACTTGACGAGCAGTTCTTC.

This rearrangement joins TRBV12-5 to TRBJ2-7, with no clear D. Germline V CDR1 and CDR2: LGHNT, FRNRAP. CDR3 length: 12 amino acids. Trimming left V 5 bases short and J 4 bases short, with 9 bases between. The chain's CDR3 is CASGLNSYEQYF. The CDR3, as DNA: TGTGCTAGTGGTCTTAACTCATACGAGCAGTACTTC.

A note on this clone: At one end the junction does not follow the germline gene, possibly because of a read error. The chain joins TRBV18 to TRBJ2-1; D gene unclear. CDR3 size: 15 residues. Germline V lookup: CDR1 KGHSH, CDR2 LQKENI. The CDR3 DNA sequence: TGTGCCAGCTCACCACTTGAGACGTCATACAGTGAGCAGTTCTTC. This encodes CASSPLETSYSEQFF.

The chain uses TRBV2 and TRBJ1-6; no definite D call. Germline CDR1 is SNHLY and CDR2 is FYNNEI. This CDR3 is 11 amino acids long. Deletions cut 5 bases from V and 14 bases from J, with 10 bases between. CDR3 protein: CASSPRGTLHF. The DNA of the CDR3 is TGTGCCAGCAGTCCCCGGGGTACCCTCCACTTT. Using reference TRBV2 and TRBJ1-6 for the parts outside the CDR3, the full variable domain is EPEVTQTPSHQVTQMGQEVILRCVPISNHLYFYWYRQILGQKVEFLVSFYNNEISEKSEIFDDQFSVERPDGSNFTLKIRSTKLEDSAMYFCASSPRGTLHFGNGTRLTVT.

V gene TRBV28 combines with J gene TRBJ2-7, with 10 positions matching TRBD1. V shed 2 bases and J 1 base; nucleotides not matched to a gene: 11. The CDR3 totals 18 residues. Germline loops: CDR1 MDHEN, CDR2 SYDVKM. The CDR3 loop reads CASSLGDVTGGPSYEQYF. The CDR3 DNA reads as TGTGCCAGCAGTTTAGGAGACGTGACAGGGGGCCCTTCCTACGAGCAGTACTTC. Looking up the rest from reference TRBV28 and TRBJ2-7 gives the full variable domain: DVKVTQSSRYLVKRTGEKVFLECVQDMDHENMFWYRQDPGLGLRLIYFSYDVKMKEKGDIPEGYSVSREKKERFSLILESASTNQTSMYLCASSLGDVTGGPSYEQYFGPGTRLTVT.

The chain combines TRBV12-3 or TRBV12-4 with TRBJ1-2, with TRBD1 as a possible D gene (6 bases). This CDR3 region has 13 residues. The germline V and J ends were trimmed by 6 bases and 2 bases, with 10 bases remaining between them. The CDR3 bases are TGTGCCAGCAGCCCGCAGGGGAACTATGGCTACACCTTC. This sequence encodes CASSPQGNYGYTF.

V and J are TRBV2 and TRBJ1-2; 9 positions agree with TRBD1. Unmatched junction bases numbered 7, after V lost 6 bases and J lost 2 bases. The CDR3 sequence is 15 residues long. Germline V lookup: CDR1 SNHLY, CDR2 FYNNEI. In DNA, the CDR3 is TGTGCCAGCAGCATTAGACAGGGGGGGAACTATGGCTACACCTTC. This translates into CASSIRQGGNYGYTF.

V is TRBV10-3 and J is TRBJ1-5, with 7 nucleotides matching TRBD1. The CDR3 covers 13 residues. Germline values: CDR1 ENHRY, CDR2 SYGVKD. Losses at the gene ends were 9 bases for V and 9 bases for J; bases not matched to a gene: 11. The CDR3 DNA follows: TGTGCCATTGCACAGGGGATCGGGAGGCCCCAGCATTTT. Its protein product is CAIAQGIGRPQHF.

This clone was detected only once. This chain connects TRBV7-2 to TRBJ2-1, with D unclear. This CDR3 spans 13 amino acids. Germline CDR1 SGHTA, CDR2 FQGNSA. The V end lost 5 bases, the J end lost 2 bases, and 7 bases lay between the germline ends. In nucleotides, the CDR3 is TGTGCCAGCAGCCTATCTGCCTACAATGAGCAGTTCTTC. This gives the protein CASSLSAYNEQFF.

The chain is built from TRBV28 and TRBJ1-6; TRBD1 matches at 7 bases. V lost 6 bases, J lost 9 bases, and 8 bases stayed unmatched. CDR3 length: 14 amino acids. The V gene's germline CDR1 is MDHEN and CDR2 SYDVKM. The CDR3 spells CASRRGQPASPLHF. CDR3 bases: TGTGCCAGCAGGAGGGGACAGCCCGCTTCACCCCTCCACTTT.

V and J are TRBV7-2 and TRBJ2-7; D might be TRBD1 (6 bases). CDR3 length equals 17 residues. The germline CDR1 and CDR2 sequences are SGHTA and FQGNSA. Trimming shortened V by 1 base and J by 5 bases, and 21 bases separated the two germline ends. Written as DNA, the CDR3 is TGTGCCAGCAGCTTAGTGGGTTCGGTCAGGGGTTCTGACGAGCAGTACTTC. Translation gives CASSLVGSVRGSDEQYF.

The V and J genes are TRBV30 and TRBJ1-1; D unclear. The CDR3 totals 11 residues. Trimming pared 6 bases from V and 3 bases from J, leaving 8 bases between. Germline loops: CDR1 GTSNPN, CDR2 SVGIG (reference sequence). CDR3 DNA: TGTGCCTGCCCAGTGGACACTGAAGCTTTCTTT. This translates into CACPVDTEAFF.

This chain links TRBV2 with TRBJ1-1; D perhaps matches TRBD1 (6 bases). This CDR3 is built from 15 residues. The V end was cut by 2 bases, the J end by 3 bases, with 13 bases between. Germline V gene lookup returns CDR1 SNHLY and CDR2 FYNNEI. CDR3 in DNA: TGTGCCAGCAGTGAACAAGGGGGGGCGTACACTGAAGCTTTCTTT. Protein sequence: CASSEQGGAYTEAFF.

This clone was observed a single time. This chain links TRBV10-1 with TRBJ2-5; 9 nucleotides agree with TRBD2. Losses at the gene ends were 7 bases for V and 3 bases for J; bases not matched to a gene: 12. The CDR3 length is 16 residues. Germline V CDR1 and CDR2: WNHNN, SYGVQD (reference sequence). The DNA of the CDR3 is TGCGCCAGCAACTGTCTAGCGGGGAAACTAAAAGAGACCCAGTACTTC. Encoded protein: CASNCLAGKLKETQYF.

The V and J genes are TRBV11-3 and TRBJ2-1; 10 positions match TRBD1. Trimming cost V 5 bases and J 8 bases; bases outside gene matches: 12. Germline lookup yields CDR1 SGHNT and CDR2 YENEEA. This CDR3 is 16 amino acids long. This chain's CDR3 is CASSPRSGTGEHEQFF. Here the CDR3 DNA reads TGTGCCAGCAGCCCACGCTCCGGGACAGGGGAGCATGAGCAGTTCTTC.

This sequence joins TRBV30 and TRBJ2-2; D unresolved. Germline V gene sequence: CDR1 GTSNPN, CDR2 SVGIG (reference sequence). The CDR3 is made up of 13 amino acids. V lost 0 bases and J 4 bases, leaving 6 bases between the germline ends. CDR3 sequence (DNA): TGTGCCTGGAGTGTATCCGGCACCGGGGAGCTGTTTTTT. Amino acid sequence: CAWSVSGTGELFF.

The chain recombines TRBV6-2 or TRBV6-3 with TRBJ2-7; D remains ambiguous. The CDR3 loop spans 12 amino acids. Between the trimmed V and J ends, which lost 0 bases and 12 bases, there was a span of 12 bases. Germline CDR1 is MNHEY and CDR2 is SVGEGT. DNA of the CDR3: TGTGCCAGCAGTTACTCGCGAGCGCCCACGTACTTC. It translates to CASSYSRAPTYF.

The chain joins TRBV24-1 to TRBJ2-3, with TRBD1 matching over 8 bases. V shed 7 bases and J 1 base; nucleotides not matched to a gene: 6. This CDR3 has 15 residues. Germline assignment: CDR1 KGHDR and CDR2 SFDVKD. The CDR3 sequence: CATRGRGPRTDTQYF. In DNA, the CDR3 is TGTGCCACCAGGGGCAGGGGGCCGCGCACAGATACGCAGTATTTT.

The rearrangement joins TRBV11-2 to TRBJ2-5; 12 bases are shared with TRBD2. This CDR3 is 16 amino acids long. The germline gives CDR1 SGHAT, CDR2 FQNNGV. V was pared by 2 bases and J by 2 bases, with 3 bases of the junction left unmatched. The CDR3 sequence: CASSLSLAGGQETQYF. The CDR3 coding sequence is TGTGCCAGCAGCTTATCTCTAGCGGGGGGGCAAGAGACCCAGTACTTC.

J is TRBJ2-2 and V is TRBV2; D not resolved. This CDR3 is 14 amino acids long. CDR1 and CDR2 (germline): SNHLY, FYNNEI. V was cut by 7 bases and J by 4 bases, with 13 bases left in between. In DNA form, the CDR3 reads TGTGCCAGCAAGAGGCCCGAGGTCACCGGGGAGCTGTTTTTT. Its protein product is CASKRPEVTGELFF.

This clone was seen just once. V and J are TRBV3-1 (or the pseudogene TRBV3-2) and TRBJ1-1, with D hard to call. V lost 4 bases and J 1 base, leaving 10 bases between the germline ends. The CDR3 contains 14 residues. The germline V gene has CDR1 LGHDT and CDR2 YNNKEL (reference sequence). Here the CDR3 reads CASSPVASNTEAFF. The CDR3 DNA is TGTGCCAGCAGCCCAGTAGCCTCGAACACTGAAGCTTTCTTT.

The rearrangement joins TRBV4-3 to TRBJ1-2; D call uncertain. The CDR3 is made up of 14 amino acids. Germline V CDR1 and CDR2: LGHNA, YSLEER. The V gene lost 4 bases and the J gene lost 4 bases, with 13 bases spanning the gap. CDR3 protein: CASSLAREVYGYTF. CDR3 DNA sequence: TGCGCCAGCAGCCTCGCGAGGGAGGTCTATGGCTACACCTTC.